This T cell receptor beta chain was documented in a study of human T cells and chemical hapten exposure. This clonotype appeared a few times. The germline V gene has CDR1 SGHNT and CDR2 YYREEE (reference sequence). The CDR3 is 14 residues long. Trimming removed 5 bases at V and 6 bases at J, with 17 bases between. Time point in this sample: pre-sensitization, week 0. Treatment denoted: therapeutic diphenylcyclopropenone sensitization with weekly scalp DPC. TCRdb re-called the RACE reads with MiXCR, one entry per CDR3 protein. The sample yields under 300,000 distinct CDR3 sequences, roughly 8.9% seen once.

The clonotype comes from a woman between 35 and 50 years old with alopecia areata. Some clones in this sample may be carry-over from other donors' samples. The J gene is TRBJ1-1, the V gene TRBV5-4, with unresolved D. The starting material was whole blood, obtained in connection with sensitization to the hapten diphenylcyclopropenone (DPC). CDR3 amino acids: CASRTLIEGAEAFF. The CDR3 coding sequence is TGTGCCAGCAGAACATTAATAGAGGGTGCTGAAGCTTTCTTT.